Listed here are 8 T cell receptor beta chains from one sample, sequenced in a study of response to subunit inactivated influenza vaccine. TCRdb reprocessed the RT-PCR reads via MiXCR and lists one record per CDR3 protein. The table includes about 520,000 distinct CDR3 sequences, more than 7% detected once. Material: PBMCs from blood, obtained around 25 months after vaccination. Receptor source: a man aged 50-75 years who received an inactivated influenza vaccine.

A few counts support this clonotype. This chain uses TRBV6-1 with TRBJ2-3; tentatively, D is TRBD1 or TRBD2 (5 bases each). V was clipped by 0 bases and J by 1 base, with 8 bases between them. Germline CDR1 reads MNHNS; CDR2 reads SASEGT. The CDR3 totals 15 residues. This CDR3 is CASSEAGGGTDTQYF. The CDR3 nucleotides read TGTGCCAGCAGTGAAGCTGGGGGAGGCACAGATACGCAGTATTTT.

This CDR3 is CASSLDGRGRGETQYF. CDR3 coding DNA: TGTGCCAGCAGTTTAGACGGTAGGGGAAGGGGAGAGACCCAGTACTTC. This chain connects TRBV12-3 or TRBV12-4 to TRBJ2-5; possibly TRBD1 for D (5 bases). The CDR3 is 16 amino acids. V lost 1 base to trimming and J lost 4 bases, with 16 bases between them.

This clonotype appeared a few times. The genes are TRBV20-1 and TRBJ2-2; 10 bases are shared with TRBD2. The J segment lost 2 bases and the V segment lost 1 base, leaving 7 bases of the junction unmatched. The V gene's germline CDR1 is DFQATT and CDR2 SNEGSKA (reference sequence). CDR3 length equals 17 residues. The CDR3 DNA reads as TGCAGTGCTAGAGTGCATACTAGCGGGGACAACACCGGGGAGCTGTTTTTT. Protein sequence: CSARVHTSGDNTGELFF.

The gene calls are TRBV20-1 and TRBJ2-1; 8 positions agree with TRBD2. V shed 3 bases and J 10 bases; nucleotides not matched to a gene: 5. Germline lookup yields CDR1 DFQATT and CDR2 SNEGSKA (reference sequence). The CDR3 contains 12 residues. In nucleotides, the CDR3 is TGCAGTGCTAGCGGGGGGGCTAAGGAGCAGTTCTTC. Translation gives CSASGGAKEQFF.

About this clonotype itself: The junction shows a germline mismatch at one end, possibly a read error. The chain recombines TRBV28 with TRBJ2-1, with a weak D call TRBD1 (6 bases). CDR3 size: 11 residues. CDR1 and CDR2 from the germline V gene are MDHEN and SYDVKM. The CDR3 sequence: CASSVSGTPSF. The CDR3, as DNA: TGTGCCAGCAGTGTCTCCGGGACACCTTCCTTC.

This clonotype was observed a few times. The chain has TRBV6-2 or TRBV6-3 and TRBJ1-5, with D unclear. Germline V gives CDR1 MNHEY, CDR2 SVGEGT. The ends were cut back, 2 bases at V and 7 bases at J, with 12 bases in the middle. The CDR3 runs to 14 residues. The CDR3, as DNA: TGTGCCAGCAGTTACCGAGGGAAGCAGCAGCCCCAGCATTTT. Protein sequence: CASSYRGKQQPQHF.

The V gene is TRBV20-1, the J gene TRBJ2-3; unclear D gene. The CDR3 is 12 amino acids. V was trimmed by 3 bases and J by 4 bases, leaving 8 bases between them. Looked up from germline, CDR1 is DFQATT and CDR2 is SNEGSKA (reference sequence). This CDR3 reads CSASAGSDTQYF. Here the CDR3 DNA reads TGCAGTGCTAGTGCAGGATCAGATACGCAGTATTTT.

The table lists this clonotype with a few counts. The J gene is TRBJ1-1, the V gene TRBV12-3 or TRBV12-4; D uncertain. This CDR3 is built from 14 residues. Trimming pared 4 bases from V and 1 base from J, leaving 10 bases between. The CDR3 is CASSSREQNTEAFF. The DNA for the CDR3 is TGTGCCAGCAGTTCCCGGGAGCAGAACACTGAAGCTTTCTTT.